This paragraph reports one T cell receptor beta chain. The antigen is undetermined. Trimming at V came to 4 bases and at J to 7 bases, leaving 8 bases not matched to a gene. The CDR3 runs 14 residues. Germline V gene lookup returns CDR1 SGDLS and CDR2 YYNGEE. The data were obtained in a study of OX40 agonist ivuxolimab in advanced cancers. Only in-frame clones appear in the TCRdb table, and some are missing; sequencing was by immunoSEQ multiplex PCR. The sample lists 55,000 to 75,000 clones, about nine tenths occurring once. Study-wide points: Clonal expansion from baseline to week 6 occurred in both CD4+ and CD8+ T cells.

J is TRBJ2-7 and V is TRBV9; 10 positions match TRBD2. The source material was CD4+ or CD8+ T cells sorted from blood, sampled in a trial of the OX40 agonist ivuxolimab. The TCR was taken from an adult with an advanced solid tumor such as melanoma, head and neck, liver or kidney cancer. CDR3 DNA: TGTGCCAGCAGCCCCACTCTACTAGCGGGAGAGCAGTACTTC. Its translation is CASSPTLLAGEQYF.